The 16 T cell receptor beta chains below come from one sample, sequenced in a study of cytomegalovirus exposure and HLA in healthy donors. The PCR employed 60 Vbeta primers together with 13 Jbeta primers. This table comes from immunoSEQ multiplex PCR, and its TCRdb copy is limited to in-frame clones, with some not included. The sample includes 110,000 to 150,000 clones, almost 80% of them seen just once. Sequencing was carried out using PBMCs. These TCRs come from a young man in good health and CMV-seronegative.

The chain carries TRBV29-1 and TRBJ1-3, with 8 bases identical to TRBD1. V was clipped by 7 bases and J by 4 bases; unmatched bases: 9. From germline, CDR1 is SQVTM and CDR2 ANQGSEA. The CDR3 totals 14 residues. The CDR3 nucleotides are TGCAGCGCAGCGTCAGGGGGCGACGGAAACACCATATATTTT. Translating gives CSAASGGDGNTIYF.

V usage is TRBV4-2 and J usage is TRBJ1-1; D uncertain. This CDR3 has 13 amino acids. The germline gives CDR1 LGHNA, CDR2 YNFKEQ. Trimming removed 1 base at V and 4 bases at J, with 7 bases between. The CDR3 here is CASSQGRSTEAFF. The CDR3 DNA reads as TGTGCCAGCAGCCAAGGTAGGAGCACTGAAGCTTTCTTT.

V and J are TRBV4-1 and TRBJ1-1; 7 positions match TRBD1. Germline values: CDR1 MGHRA, CDR2 YSYEKL. This CDR3 has 14 residues. V lost 5 bases and J lost 11; bases outside the gene matches: 14. CDR3 nucleotides: TGCGCCAGCAGCGGCCGGGACAGTCTTCTTGGGGCTTTCTTT. It translates to CASSGRDSLLGAFF.

The chain employs TRBV5-1 and TRBJ2-7, with D possibly matching TRBD2 (5 bases). Germline V gene sequence: CDR1 SGHRS, CDR2 YFSETQ. The CDR3 length is 12 residues. Trimming pared 3 bases from V and 6 bases from J, leaving 10 bases between. The CDR3 DNA reads TGCGCCAGCAGCTGGCCGGGGAGCGAGCAGTACTTC. Its translation: CASSWPGSEQYF.

CDR3 nucleotides: TGTGCCAGCAGTGAAAGGGGAAACTATGGCTACACCTTC. This encodes CASSERGNYGYTF. The chain employs TRBV2 and TRBJ1-2; a weak D match, TRBD1 (5 bases). Trimming stripped 2 bases from V and 2 bases from J, with 6 bases between. Germline V CDR1 and CDR2: SNHLY, FYNNEI. This CDR3 region has 13 residues. Using reference TRBV2 and TRBJ1-2 for the parts outside the CDR3, the full variable domain is EPEVTQTPSHQVTQMGQEVILRCVPISNHLYFYWYRQILGQKVEFLVSFYNNEISEKSEIFDDQFSVERPDGSNFTLKIRSTKLEDSAMYFCASSERGNYGYTFGSGTRLTVV.

V and J are TRBV23-1 and TRBJ2-5, with 9 bases matching TRBD1. The assigned J gene may be wrong: the sequence end matches TRBJ2-7 better. TRBV23-1 carries the ORF label, with uncertain function. The CDR3 loop spans 15 amino acids. The CDR3 is CASSHPGQGSYEQYF. CDR3 coding DNA: TGCGCCAGCAGTCACCCGGGACAGGGATCCTACGAGCAGTACTTC.

The chain links TRBV6-5 to TRBJ2-2, with 8 bases aligning to TRBD1. The CDR3 length is 15 residues. Germline CDR1 is MNHEY and CDR2 is SVGAGI. Trimming removed 2 bases from V and 6 bases from J; junction bases left unmatched: 5. The CDR3 DNA follows: TGTGCCAGCAGTTACCTCCCAGGGGGCCCCGGGGAGCTGTTTTTT. This sequence encodes CASSYLPGGPGELFF.

Notes on this clone: The junction does not match germline at one end; this may be a read error. The chain combines TRBV7-7 with TRBJ1-3, with TRBD1 matching over 7 bases. Germline V gene data show CDR1 as SSHAT and CDR2 as FNYEAQ (reference sequence). The CDR3 sequence is 14 residues long. CDR3: CASSPDRVGNTIYF. The CDR3 DNA follows: TGTGCTAGCAGCCCAGACAGGGTTGGAAACACCATATATTTT.

The rearrangement uses TRBV5-6 and TRBJ2-7; 9 bases fit TRBD1. V was clipped by 1 base and J by 1 base; unmatched bases: 3. There are 15 residues in the CDR3. Germline V gene lookup returns CDR1 SGHDT and CDR2 YYEEEE. CDR3 nucleotide sequence: TGTGCCAGCAGCTTGTACGGGACAGGGTCCTACGAGCAGTACTTC. Translation gives CASSLYGTGSYEQYF. Full variable domain (missing parts from reference TRBV5-6 and TRBJ2-7): DAGVTQSPTHLIKTRGQQVTLRCSPKSGHDTVSWYQQALGQGPQFIFQYYEEEERQRGNFPDRFSGHQFPNYSSELNVNALLLGDSALYLCASSLYGTGSYEQYFGPGTRLTVT.

The chain carries TRBV2 and TRBJ2-5; 8 nucleotides match TRBD2. The germline V gene encodes CDR1 SNHLY and CDR2 FYNNEI. After removal of 10 bases from V and 2 bases from J, the junction contained 15 bases not matched to a gene. This CDR3 spans 16 amino acids. The CDR3 loop reads CATQGGGTGKQETQYF. The CDR3 region has the DNA TGTGCCACCCAGGGCGGGGGGACGGGAAAACAAGAGACCCAGTACTTC. The full variable domain, completed using reference TRBV2 and TRBJ2-5, is EPEVTQTPSHQVTQMGQEVILRCVPISNHLYFYWYRQILGQKVEFLVSFYNNEISEKSEIFDDQFSVERPDGSNFTLKIRSTKLEDSAMYFCATQGGGTGKQETQYFGPGTRLLVL.

This chain connects TRBV6-6 to TRBJ1-4, with TRBD1 identical over 8 bases. With V trimmed by 3 bases and J by 7 bases, 1 base remained unmatched. The germline V gene encodes CDR1 MNHNY and CDR2 SVGAGI (reference sequence). The CDR3 is 13 residues long. Here the CDR3 reads CASSYTGGEKLFF. The CDR3 DNA follows: TGTGCCAGCAGTTATACAGGGGGTGAAAAACTGTTTTTT.

V usage is TRBV9 and J usage is TRBJ2-5, with D perhaps matching TRBD1 (6 bases). The germline gives CDR1 SGDLS, CDR2 YYNGEE. The CDR3 runs to 16 residues. V was cut by 4 bases and J by 5 bases, with 21 bases left in between. CDR3 in amino acids: CASSPGQLSRVETQYF. In DNA, the CDR3 is TGTGCCAGCAGCCCCGGACAGTTGTCGCGGGTTGAGACCCAGTACTTC.

This chain links TRBV19 with TRBJ2-7, with D possibly TRBD1 on 6 matching bases. This CDR3 has 14 residues. CDR1 LNHDA and CDR2 SQIVND come from the germline V gene (reference sequence). The germline V and J ends were trimmed by 4 bases and 6 bases, with 16 bases remaining between them. The CDR3 DNA reads TGTGCCAGTAGTAGGACAGCTAAACTTCGCGAGCAGTACTTC. It yields the protein CASSRTAKLREQYF.

The CDR3 loop is CASSLWAAEKLFF. The CDR3 DNA reads as TGTGCCAGCAGCTTATGGGCCGCTGAAAAACTGTTTTTT. The rearrangement uses TRBV7-2 and TRBJ1-4; D is uncertain. Deletions cut 2 bases from V and 7 bases from J, with 8 bases between. The CDR3 runs 13 residues. From germline, CDR1 is SGHTA and CDR2 FQGNSA.

J is TRBJ2-1 and V is TRBV5-4; TRBD2 matches 8 bases. Germline CDR1 and CDR2: SGHNT and YYREEE (reference sequence). Unmatched junction bases numbered 9, after V lost 4 bases and J lost 3 bases. This CDR3 is built from 16 residues. Here the CDR3 DNA reads TGTGCCAGCAGCCGAGGCCCGGGACTAGACTACAATGAGCAGTTCTTC. It yields the protein CASSRGPGLDYNEQFF. Drawing the rest from reference TRBV5-4 and TRBJ2-1, the complete variable domain is ETGVTQSPTHLIKTRGQQVTLRCSSQSGHNTVSWYQQALGQGPQFIFQYYREEENGRGNFPPRFSGLQFPNYSSELNVNALELDDSALYLCASSRGPGLDYNEQFFGPGTRLTVL.

The gene calls are TRBV15 and TRBJ1-3; TRBD1 aligns across 7 bases. CDR1 LNHNV and CDR2 YYDKDF come from the germline V gene (reference sequence). This CDR3 comprises 15 residues. The V and J ends lost 1 base and 3 bases, in that order; junction bases with no gene match: 3. The CDR3 loop reads CATSRGRGDGNTIYF. The CDR3, as DNA: TGTGCCACCAGCAGAGGCAGGGGGGATGGAAACACCATATATTTT.